Here is one T cell receptor (beta chain) with its context. The antigen remains undetermined. The sample belongs to a study of cytomegalovirus exposure and HLA in healthy donors. Notes on the study in general: A later analysis showed that HLA-associated TCR beta chains had undergone more clonal expansion than equally common others. High sensitivity and specificity were reportedly achieved when the classifier diagnosed cytomegalovirus status. Sequence variants that were highly shared formed a cluster that was likely a sequencing artifact. One variant, a missense change in DCLRE1C, was linked in a later analysis to TCR beta V- and J-gene trimming.

PCR amplification relied on 60 Vbeta primers (plus 13 Jbeta primers). The repertoire was sequenced with immunoSEQ multiplex PCR; TCRdb's copy has only in-frame clones and lacks some. The sample has about 190,000 clones, roughly three quarters seen once. Germline loops: CDR1 MNHEY, CDR2 SMNVEV (reference sequence). The CDR3 length is 15 residues. The clonotype originates from a woman between 45 and 65 years old in good health and CMV-seronegative. What was sequenced was PBMCs. V gene TRBV27 combines with J gene TRBJ2-5, with 8 bases matching TRBD2. The better agreement between TRBJ2-7 and the DNA end casts doubt on the J call. DNA for the CDR3: TGTGCCAGCAGATCTTGGACTAGCTTTACCTACGAGCAGTACTTC. This sequence encodes CASRSWTSFTYEQYF.